These 9 T cell receptor beta chains were sequenced from one sample in a study of T cells after yellow fever vaccination. MiXCR, applied by TCRdb to the 5' RACE reads, yields one record per CDR3 protein. Of just under 600,000 distinct CDR3 sequences in the sample, roughly 14% are singletons; the top ten hold over 12%. The source was PBMCs, collected on the day of the yellow fever booster vaccination. The receptors shown here come from a man aged 25-40 years who received the YFV17D yellow fever vaccine.

The V and J genes are TRBV20-1 and TRBJ2-2; D remains ambiguous. V was cut by 5 bases and J by 0 bases, with 10 bases left in between. The length of the CDR3 is 14 residues. Germline V gives CDR1 DFQATT, CDR2 SNEGSKA (reference sequence). In DNA form, the CDR3 reads TGCAGTGCTTCCCCCCACACGAACACCGGGGAGCTGTTTTTT. As protein: CSASPHTNTGELFF.

This clonotype appeared a few times. The chain uses TRBV5-6 and TRBJ2-2; D gene uncertain. The CDR3 has 15 residues. Germline values: CDR1 SGHDT, CDR2 YYEEEE. V was pared by 1 base and J by 0 bases, with 7 bases between. CDR3 sequence: CASSLIGTNTGELFF. The CDR3 DNA is TGTGCCAGCAGCTTGATCGGTACGAACACCGGGGAGCTGTTTTTT.

The chain is built from TRBV3-1 and TRBJ1-6; 8 nucleotides agree with TRBD1. The CDR3 sequence is 14 residues long. J lost 6 bases, V lost 2 bases, and 0 bases had no gene match. CDR1 is LGHDT, CDR2 YNNKEL, per germline (reference sequence). The CDR3 coding sequence is TGTGCCAGCAGCCAACAGGGGGCTAATTCACCCCTCCACTTT. This sequence encodes CASSQQGANSPLHF.

This clonotype was counted many times. The conserved closing phenylalanine or tryptophan is absent in this CDR3, likely reflecting a read error. Because the CDR3's place on the DNA is in doubt, the DNA is left out and the CDR3 is given as listed by TCRdb. The chain joins TRBV6-2 or TRBV6-3 to TRBJ1-2. The CDR3 spans 12 residues, counting both ends. From germline, CDR1 is MNHEY and CDR2 SVGEGT. The CDR3 reads CASSRAGGPNIP.

This clonotype has more than one count but fewer than ten. The chain couples TRBV7-2 to TRBJ2-5, with 9 bases identical to TRBD2. CDR3 length equals 14 residues. From germline, CDR1 is SGHTA and CDR2 FQGNSA. The V gene end was trimmed by 1 base and the J gene end by 14 bases; junction bases not matched to a gene: 11. The CDR3 region is CASSLEYLAGVNYF. The CDR3 nucleotides read TGTGCCAGCAGCTTAGAGTATTTAGCGGGAGTGAACTACTTC.

This clonotype has more than one count but fewer than ten. The V and J genes are TRBV3-1 and TRBJ2-2, with 7 bases that match TRBD2. The CDR3 is 15 amino acids. Unmatched junction bases numbered 10, after V lost 8 bases and J lost 4 bases. Per germline, CDR1 LGHDT and CDR2 YNNKEL (reference sequence). The CDR3 spells CASLGRESGTGELFF. The CDR3 DNA follows: TGTGCCAGCCTCGGGCGGGAGAGCGGCACCGGGGAGCTGTTTTTT.

This clonotype was observed many times. The J gene is TRBJ2-1, the V gene TRBV14, with D unclear. CDR1 and CDR2 (germline): SGHDN, FVKESK. Trimming removed 2 bases from V and 8 bases from J, with 13 bases in between. The CDR3 has 14 residues. This CDR3 reads CASSQLGPVDEQFF. As DNA, the CDR3 is TGTGCCAGCAGCCAATTAGGCCCCGTCGATGAGCAGTTCTTC.

The chain employs TRBV15 and TRBJ2-7; TRBD1 might be the D (5 bases). V was trimmed by 3 bases and J by 4 bases, leaving 13 bases between them. In germline, CDR1 is LNHNV, CDR2 YYDKDF (reference sequence). The CDR3 extends over 14 amino acids. The chain's CDR3 is CATSSQGIDYEQYF. For the CDR3, the DNA is TGTGCCACCAGCAGTCAGGGAATCGATTACGAGCAGTACTTC.

The table lists this clonotype with a few counts. The rearrangement joins TRBV7-2 to TRBJ1-4; D is perhaps TRBD1 (5 bases). The V gene lost 5 bases and the J gene lost 8 bases, with 12 bases spanning the gap. There are 13 residues in the CDR3. Germline values: CDR1 SGHTA, CDR2 FQGNSA. As DNA, the CDR3 is TGTGCCAGCAGCAAGGACATTTTCGAAAAACTGTTTTTT. This encodes CASSKDIFEKLFF. The entire variable domain, with the rest obtained from reference TRBV7-2 and TRBJ1-4, is as follows: GAGVSQSPSNKVTEKGKDVELRCDPISGHTALYWYRQSLGQGLEFLIYFQGNSAPDKSGLPSDRFSAERTGGSVSTLTIQRTQQEDSAVYLCASSKDIFEKLFFGSGTQLSVL.